The T cell receptor (beta chain) under discussion was sequenced for a study of neoadjuvant anti-PD-1 for oral cavity cancer. Profiled with immunoSEQ multiplex PCR; TCRdb holds only in-frame clones, not every one. Of over 9,500 clones listed, 60% to 80% are singletons. The sample's time point: after neoadjuvant nivolumab, at surgical resection. CDR3 length: 14 residues. Germline V gene sequence: CDR1 SGHDN, CDR2 FVKESK. The V gene lost 3 bases and the J gene lost 0 bases, with 8 bases spanning the gap. V is TRBV14 and J is TRBJ1-1; D is uncertain. The receptor was isolated from a person between 40 and 79 years old with oral cavity squamous cell carcinoma. Source: PBMCs, taken after nivolumab (anti-PD-1) treatment. Written as DNA, the CDR3 is TGTGCCAGCAGCCATTTCACAGTGAACACTGAAGCTTTCTTT. The encoded protein is CASSHFTVNTEAFF.